The rows below give T cell receptor beta chains drawn from one sample of a study of T cell responses to AZD1222 COVID-19 vaccine. The method was immunoSEQ multiplex PCR; TCRdb's version includes in-frame clones alone and lacks a portion of them. The data contain roughly 160,000 clones, 87% of them seen just once; the ten biggest clones take up 1.1%. The sample consisted of peripheral blood, taken 28 days after the second AZD1222 dose. The receptors here all came from an adult who received the AZD1222 COVID-19 vaccine. The CDR3 runs from the conserved cysteine through the conserved F or W. The D gene is left open where the match is weak. Size is stated for part of the rows, as once, few or many counts, or as a class when the clone is expanded.

>TRBV5-1|.|TRBJ2-2|.
TGCGCCAGCAGCTTGAGGCTAGAAAGGGAGCTGTTTTTT
CASSLRLERELFF
>TRBV19|.|TRBJ1-4|.
TGTGCCAGCGGGACGCTGGGTGAAAAACTGTTTTTT
CASGTLGEKLFF
>TRBV2|.|TRBJ1-5|few
TGTGCCAGCAGTACTATTGGGGGGGATCAGCCCCAGCATTTT
CASSTIGGDQPQHF
>TRBV11-2|.|TRBJ1-1|few
TGTGCCAGCGGTAGGGCAGCCTTGAACACTGAAGCTTTCTTT
CASGRAALNTEAFF
>TRBV7-2|TRBD2|TRBJ2-1|.
TGTGCCAGCGCCCCCCTTGTGACCCATCACAGCGGGAAGCAGTTCTTC
CASAPLVTHHSGKQFF
>TRBV19|.|TRBJ1-3|.
TGTGCCAGTAGCAACCCGGGCGATAACGGGGCCCGAAACACCATATATTTT
CASSNPGDNGARNTIYF
>TRBV7-2|.|TRBJ1-2|few
TGTGCCAGCAGCTTAGCTAGGTCAGACTATGGCTACACCTTC
CASSLARSDYGYTF
>TRBV25-1|.|TRBJ1-1|once
TGTGCCAGCCGGGACCCACAAACTGAAGCTTTCTTT
CASRDPQTEAFF
>TRBV6-5|TRBD1|TRBJ1-4|once
TGTGCCAGCAGCCCGGGACAGCAGCCTAATGAAAAACTGTTTTTT
CASSPGQQPNEKLFF
>TRBV19|.|TRBJ2-1|.
TGTGCCAGTAGTATAGAGTTAGCGGGGCAGGGGGGCTACAATGAGCAGTTCTTC
CASSIELAGQGGYNEQFF